Listed here are 21 T cell receptor beta chains from one sample, sequenced in a study of blood T cell repertoires in COVID-19. Clones were sequenced by immunoSEQ multiplex PCR, and TCRdb holds only the in-frame ones, with some missing. The table has roughly 80,000 clones, around 80% seen once. The sequenced material came from peripheral blood. The receptors stem from a man over 45 with acute or convalescent COVID-19.

The chain couples TRBV19 to TRBJ2-5; 7 positions agree with TRBD1. This CDR3 comprises 17 residues. Germline V gene data show CDR1 as LNHDA and CDR2 as SQIVND (reference sequence). Unmatched junction bases numbered 12, after V lost 3 bases and J lost 2 bases. Written as DNA, the CDR3 is TGTGCCAGTAGTATTCCCCCCTCGGGACAGTTACAAGAGACCCAGTACTTC. It is translated as CASSIPPSGQLQETQYF.

This chain joins TRBV28 and TRBJ1-2; D is perhaps TRBD1 (5 bases). The V gene lost 3 bases and the J gene lost 4 bases, with 12 bases spanning the gap. This CDR3 region has 14 residues. Germline CDR1 MDHEN, CDR2 SYDVKM. CDR3 amino acids: CASSLTSQGYGYTF. CDR3 in DNA: TGTGCCAGCAGTTTGACCTCGCAGGGCTATGGCTACACCTTC.

This chain connects TRBV5-5 to TRBJ2-1; 10 bases are shared with TRBD1. The V gene's germline CDR1 is SGHKS and CDR2 YYEKEE (reference sequence). The length of the CDR3 is 17 residues. The ends lost 0 bases at V and 0 bases at J; junction bases unmatched: 3. CDR3 sequence: CASSLEGQGSSYNEQFF. The DNA for the CDR3 is TGTGCCAGCAGCTTGGAGGGACAGGGGAGCTCCTACAATGAGCAGTTCTTC. Drawing the rest from reference TRBV5-5 and TRBJ2-1, the complete variable domain is DAGVTQSPTHLIKTRGQQVTLRCSPISGHKSVSWYQQVLGQGPQFIFQYYEKEERGRGNFPDRFSARQFPNYSSELNVNALLLGDSALYLCASSLEGQGSSYNEQFFGPGTRLTVL.

The V call is TRBV5-6, the J call TRBJ1-4; D remains unclear. V lost 0 bases and J lost 4, with 10 bases in between. The CDR3 has 15 amino acids. Germline V gene lookup returns CDR1 SGHDT and CDR2 YYEEEE. The DNA of the CDR3 is TGTGCCAGCAGCTTGGAGGCCAGGATTAATGAAAAACTGTTTTTT. Protein: CASSLEARINEKLFF.

This sequence joins TRBV27 and TRBJ1-5; 9 bases fit TRBD1. The CDR3 has 13 residues. Germline V gives CDR1 MNHEY, CDR2 SMNVEV (reference sequence). Trimming cost V 8 bases and J 7 bases; bases outside gene matches: 6. This CDR3 reads CASGTGTWQPQHF. In nucleotides, the CDR3 is TGTGCCAGCGGGACAGGGACGTGGCAGCCCCAGCATTTT.

CDR3 amino acids: CASTVSDRGRNGLFF. DNA for the CDR3: TGTGCCAGCACCGTGTCAGACAGGGGGCGTAACGGGCTGTTTTTT. The chain links TRBV2 to TRBJ1-4; TRBD1 matches 10 bases. The germline V gene has CDR1 SNHLY and CDR2 FYNNEI. The trim removed 7 bases at V and 14 bases at J, leaving 16 bases unmatched. This CDR3 region has 15 residues.

This chain uses TRBV24-1 with TRBJ1-4, with 7 bases matching TRBD1. V trimming: 4 bases; J trimming: 5 bases; junction bases outside the gene matches: 9. CDR1 KGHDR and CDR2 SFDVKD come from the germline V gene. The CDR3 contains 16 residues. As DNA, the CDR3 is TGTGCCACCAGTGACGGACGGACAGGTGGAAATGAAAAACTGTTTTTT. Translating it yields CATSDGRTGGNEKLFF.

The V and J genes are TRBV10-2 and TRBJ1-2; 10 positions match TRBD1. CDR3 length: 13 residues. Germline-derived CDR1 and CDR2 are WSHSY and SAAADI. J lost 4 bases, V lost 8 bases, and 4 bases had no gene match. The CDR3 sequence: CASRGTGVYGYTF. The CDR3 coding sequence is TGCGCCAGCCGCGGGACAGGGGTCTATGGCTACACCTTC.

This clone was observed once. The rearrangement joins TRBV3-1 (or the pseudogene TRBV3-2) to TRBJ1-2; D perhaps matches TRBD1 (5 bases). The CDR3 loop spans 15 amino acids. With 0 bases removed from V and 3 bases from J, the gap between germline ends came to 11 bases. CDR1 is LGHDT, CDR2 YNNKEL, per germline (reference sequence). Here the CDR3 DNA reads TGTGCCAGCAGCCAAGAGGGCGGGGGTTACTATGGCTACACCTTC. It codes for CASSQEGGGYYGYTF.

A remark on this clone: Additional DNA sequences in this sample encode the identical CDR3. This sequence joins TRBV18 and TRBJ1-1; D uncertain. The germline V and J ends were trimmed by 4 bases and 3 bases, with 9 bases remaining between them. Germline CDR1 KGHSH, CDR2 LQKENI. The CDR3 has 13 residues. The CDR3 here is CASSQTRDTEAFF. CDR3 sequence (DNA): TGTGCCAGCTCACAGACTCGGGACACTGAAGCTTTCTTT.

The rearrangement joins TRBV11-3 to TRBJ2-3; 11 bases align to TRBD1. J lost 4 bases, V lost 5 bases, and 8 bases had no gene match. From germline, CDR1 is SGHNT and CDR2 YENEEA. The CDR3 runs 16 residues. In DNA, the CDR3 is TGTGCCAGCAGCGCGCGGACAGGGGGCAGCGCAGATACGCAGTATTTT. It codes for CASSARTGGSADTQYF.

The J gene is TRBJ1-4, the V gene TRBV19; 8 bases fit TRBD1. Trimming removed 5 bases from V and 4 bases from J; junction bases left unmatched: 6. CDR3 length equals 15 residues. CDR1 LNHDA and CDR2 SQIVND come from the germline V gene (reference sequence). The CDR3 here is CASSPIGTGNEKLFF. Here the CDR3 DNA reads TGTGCCAGTAGTCCCATCGGGACAGGTAATGAAAAACTGTTTTTT. Based on the CDR3 plus reference TRBV19 and TRBJ1-4, the full variable domain is DGGITQSPKYLFRKEGQNVTLSCEQNLNHDAMYWYRQDPGQGLRLIYYSQIVNDFQKGDIAEGYSVSREKKESFPLTVTSAQKNPTAFYLCASSPIGTGNEKLFFGSGTQLSVL.

Notes on this clone: The sample carries other DNA sequences with the same CDR3. The genes are TRBV5-1 and TRBJ1-2; D uncertain. The CDR3 covers 13 residues. CDR1 is SGHRS and CDR2 is YFSETQ in the germline V gene. V lost 0 bases to trimming and J lost 0 bases, with 3 bases between them. The CDR3 coding sequence is TGCGCCAGCAGCTTGGGTACTAACTATGGCTACACCTTC. It specifies CASSLGTNYGYTF.

The CDR3 DNA follows: TGTGCCACCAGCAGATCGGGACTGAACGAGCAGTACTTC. It specifies CATSRSGLNEQYF. The gene calls are TRBV15 and TRBJ2-7; TRBD2 is a possible D gene (6 bases). Trimming pared 2 bases from V and 5 bases from J, leaving 10 bases between. CDR1 is LNHNV and CDR2 is YYDKDF in the germline V gene (reference sequence). The CDR3 has 13 amino acids. The complete variable domain, with remaining parts taken from reference TRBV15 and TRBJ2-7, reads DAMVIQNPRYQVTQFGKPVTLSCSQTLNHNVMYWYQQKSSQAPKLLFHYYDKDFNNEADTPDNFQSRRPNTSFCFLDIRSPGLGDTAMYLCATSRSGLNEQYFGPGTRLTVT.

The rearrangement uses TRBV5-6 and TRBJ2-3; TRBD2 aligns across 10 bases. Trimming removed 5 bases from V and 4 bases from J; junction bases left unmatched: 13. Germline V gene data show CDR1 as SGHDT and CDR2 as YYEEEE. The CDR3 has 17 residues. The CDR3 loop is CASSPRLAGVRADTQYF. The CDR3 DNA follows: TGTGCCAGCAGTCCTAGGCTAGCGGGGGTACGTGCAGATACGCAGTATTTT.

In its sample, this clone was seen a few times. This chain uses TRBV9 with TRBJ1-4, with 10 bases aligning to TRBD1. Germline V CDR1 and CDR2: SGDLS, YYNGEE. The V segment lost 3 bases and the J segment 8 bases; nucleotides outside the gene matches: 4. This CDR3 is built from 14 residues. The CDR3 sequence: CASSARQGAEKLFF. The CDR3 DNA reads as TGTGCCAGCAGCGCTAGACAGGGGGCGGAAAAACTGTTTTTT.

This clone occurred a few times. CDR3 loop: CATSNRGENSPLHF. The CDR3, as DNA: TGTGCCACCAGTAACAGGGGGGAAAACTCACCCCTCCACTTT. The V call is TRBV15, the J call TRBJ1-6; 8 bases are a match to TRBD1. The CDR3 is 14 residues long. CDR1 is LNHNV and CDR2 is YYDKDF in the germline V gene (reference sequence). V lost 6 bases and J lost 10; bases outside the gene matches: 8.

The CDR3: CASSLTGGGYTF. CDR3 nucleotides: TGTGCCAGCAGCTTGACAGGGGGAGGCTACACCTTC. V gene TRBV11-2 combines with J gene TRBJ1-2; TRBD1 agrees at 9 bases. The germline CDR1 and CDR2 sequences are SGHAT and FQNNGV. V gave up 3 bases and J gave up 8 bases; unmatched junction bases: 1. The CDR3 runs 12 residues.

This clone is a singleton in its sample. This chain joins TRBV6-1 and TRBJ2-7; maybe TRBD1 (6 bases). Germline V gives CDR1 MNHNS, CDR2 SASEGT. Trimming pared 0 bases from V and 1 base from J, leaving 13 bases between. The CDR3 has 16 residues. The CDR3 spells CASSEASGHSSYEQYF. CDR3 DNA: TGTGCCAGCAGTGAAGCGTCGGGACACTCATCCTACGAGCAGTACTTC.

The chain has TRBV7-8 and TRBJ1-2; no reliable D call. V lost 7 bases and J lost 4, with 19 bases in between. In germline, CDR1 is SGHVS, CDR2 FQNEAQ. CDR3 size: 15 residues. CDR3 region: CASTFSANGGYGYTF. Here the CDR3 DNA reads TGTGCCAGCACATTCAGCGCCAACGGAGGCTATGGCTACACCTTC.

The chain is built from TRBV7-9 and TRBJ1-1; no clear D gene. Germline values: CDR1 SEHNR, CDR2 FQNEAQ (reference sequence). Deletions cut 1 base from V and 0 bases from J, with 3 bases between. The CDR3 covers 13 residues. The CDR3 DNA reads TGTGCCAGCAGCTTAGATATGAACACTGAAGCTTTCTTT. Amino acid sequence: CASSLDMNTEAFF.